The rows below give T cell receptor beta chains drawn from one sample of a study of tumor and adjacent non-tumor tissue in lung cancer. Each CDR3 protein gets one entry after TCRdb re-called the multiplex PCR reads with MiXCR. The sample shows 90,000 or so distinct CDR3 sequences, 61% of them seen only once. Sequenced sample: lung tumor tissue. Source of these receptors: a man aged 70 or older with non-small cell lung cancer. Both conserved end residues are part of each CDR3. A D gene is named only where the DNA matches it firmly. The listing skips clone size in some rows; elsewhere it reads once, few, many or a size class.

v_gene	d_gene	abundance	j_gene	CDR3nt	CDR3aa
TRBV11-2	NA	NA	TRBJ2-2	TGTGCCAGCGGCCCCCGGATGGTCACCGGGGAGCTGTTTTTT	CASGPRMVTGELFF
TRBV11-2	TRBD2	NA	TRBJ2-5	TGTACCAGCAGCTTGGGGTTCGGACTAGCGGGGAGGGGGATCCAAGAGACCCAGTACTTC	CTSSLGFGLAGRGIQETQYF
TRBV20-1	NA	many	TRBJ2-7	TGCAGTGCTAACAGGGGGGGAACCTACGAGCAGTACTTC	CSANRGGTYEQYF
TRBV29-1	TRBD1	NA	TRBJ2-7	TGTAGCCCAAGGGGTATACCGGGGGACAGGGTGCCGCGAGAGCAGTACTTC	CSPRGIPGDRVPREQYF
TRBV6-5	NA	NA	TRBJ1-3	TGTGCCAGTAGTTACACCCGACCGTGGGGTAGAAACACCATATATTTT	CASSYTRPWGRNTIYF
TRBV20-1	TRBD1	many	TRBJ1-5	TGCAGTGCTACCGGGACAGGGGACCAGCCCCAGCATTTT	CSATGTGDQPQHF
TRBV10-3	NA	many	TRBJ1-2	TGTGCCATCAGCGACCCCATCAGGGGTCTTAACTATGGCTACACCTTC	CAISDPIRGLNYGYTF
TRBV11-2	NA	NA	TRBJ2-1	TGTGCCAGCAGTCTCCAGAGCGGTGGCTACAATGAGCATTTCTTC	CASSLQSGGYNEHFF
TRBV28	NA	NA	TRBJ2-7	TGTGCCAACAGTTTACCGGCAAGGCCCACGGGAGAGCAGTACTTC	CANSLPARPTGEQYF
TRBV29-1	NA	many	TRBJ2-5	TGCAGCGTAGGGGCAGCCCCCCTGGGAGAGACCCAGTACTTC	CSVGAAPLGETQYF
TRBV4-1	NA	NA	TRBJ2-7	TGCGCCAGCGGACTCCGGGACAATTCATCCTACGAGCAGTACTTC	CASGLRDNSSYEQYF
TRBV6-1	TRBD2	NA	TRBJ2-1	TGTGCCAGCAGTGGACTAGCGGGAGTGGGGGTCCTGGATGAGCAGTTCTTC	CASSGLAGVGVLDEQFF
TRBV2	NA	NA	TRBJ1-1	TGTGCCAGCAGTGACGGGAGCACTGAAGCTTTCTTT	CASSDGSTEAFF
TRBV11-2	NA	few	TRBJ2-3	TGTGCCAGCAGCTTAGAAGCATCCCACACAGATACGCAGTATTTT	CASSLEASHTDTQYF
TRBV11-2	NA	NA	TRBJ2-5	TGTGCCAGCAGCAGAGACAGAAAAGAGACACAGTACTTC	CASSRDRKETQYF
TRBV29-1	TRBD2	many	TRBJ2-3	TGCAGCGATAAAGCGGGGAGCACAGATACGCAGTATTTT	CSDKAGSTDTQYF
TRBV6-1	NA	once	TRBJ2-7	TGTGCCAGCAGAGCCAAGCCAGGTCGCAAGCAGTACTTC	CASRAKPGRKQYF
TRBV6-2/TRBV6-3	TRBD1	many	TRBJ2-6	TGTGCCAGCAGTTACCCCGACAGGGCTGGGGCCAACGTCCTGACTTTC	CASSYPDRAGANVLTF
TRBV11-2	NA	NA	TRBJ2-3	TGTGCCAGCAGTATAGATCGGAACAGCGGGGATACGCAGTATTTT	CASSIDRNSGDTQYF
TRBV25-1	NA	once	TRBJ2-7	TGTGCCAGCAGTGCCCAGGGAGCGAGCTTCTACAAGCAGTACTTC	CASSAQGASFYKQYF
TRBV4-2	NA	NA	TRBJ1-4	TGTGCCAGCAGCCAAGCTTGGGAAGATGGAAAACTGTTTTTT	CASSQAWEDGKLFF
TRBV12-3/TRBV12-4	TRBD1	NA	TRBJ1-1	TGTGCCAGCAGCCAGACAGGGAGTGACGAAGCTTTCTTC	CASSQTGSDEAFF
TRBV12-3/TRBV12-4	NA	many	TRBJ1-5	TGTGCCAGCAGTCTCCGACATAGCAATCAGCCCCAGCATTTT	CASSLRHSNQPQHF
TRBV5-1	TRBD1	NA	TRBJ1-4	TGCGCCAGCAGCTTGGAACGCGGGACAGGGGGCCATAGTGAAAAACTGTTTTTT	CASSLERGTGGHSEKLFF
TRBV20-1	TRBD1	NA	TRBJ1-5	TGCAGTGCTAGAAAGGGGGGTACAGGGGGCAGAAGGGGCAATCAGCTCCAGCATTTT	CSARKGGTGGRRGNQLQHF
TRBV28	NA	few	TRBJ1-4	TGTGCCAGCAGTTTCGGTGGGGGGCGGGAAAAACTGTTTTTT	CASSFGGGREKLFF
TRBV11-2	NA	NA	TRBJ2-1	TGTGCCAGCAGCTTAGAGACCGGGGTCTATAATGAACAGTTCTTC	CASSLETGVYNEQFF
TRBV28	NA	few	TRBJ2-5	TGTGCCAGCAGTTCATATAGTTGGGGCCGAGAGACCCAGTACTTC	CASSSYSWGRETQYF
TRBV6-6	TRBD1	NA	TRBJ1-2	TGTGGCAGCAGTCAGACAGGGGGCAATGACTACACCTTC	CGSSQTGGNDYTF
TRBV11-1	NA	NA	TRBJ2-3	TGTGCCAGCAGCCAAATCAGGGTCCACACAGATATGCAGTATTTT	CASSQIRVHTDMQYF
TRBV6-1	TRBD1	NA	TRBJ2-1	TGTGCCAGCAGTGATTATCCGGGACAGGGGTACAATGAGCAGTTCTTC	CASSDYPGQGYNEQFF
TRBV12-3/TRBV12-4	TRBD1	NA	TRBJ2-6	TGTGCCAGCGGGCAGGGGGCTGGGGCCAACATCCTGACTTTC	CASGQGAGANILTF
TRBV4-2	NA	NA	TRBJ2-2	TGTGTCAGCAGCCAAGCCGCGGCTAGCGATGAGGGGAGCGGGGAGCTGTTTTTT	CVSSQAAASDEGSGELFF
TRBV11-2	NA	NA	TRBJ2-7	TGTGCCAGCAGCTTAGATACCACAAGGGGTTACGAGCAGTACTTC	CASSLDTTRGYEQYF
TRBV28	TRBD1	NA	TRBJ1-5	TGCGCCAGCAGTTTATTGCAGGGGGCGAACAATCAGCCCCAGCATTTT	CASSLLQGANNQPQHF
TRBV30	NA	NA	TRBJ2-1	TGTGCCTGGAGTTCCACTCGCCGGGACGGGCAGCTCTTC	CAWSSTRRDGQLF
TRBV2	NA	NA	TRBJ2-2	TGTGCCAGCAGGGTGACAGGAGGAGGCACCGGGGAGCTATTTTTT	CASRVTGGGTGELFF
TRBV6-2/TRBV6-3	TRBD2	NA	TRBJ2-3	TGTGCCAGCAGGAAACTAGCGGGCACAGATACGCAGTATTTT	CASRKLAGTDTQYF
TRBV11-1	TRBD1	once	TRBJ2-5	TGTGCCAGGAGCCCCCGGGACAGAGTTTTTGAGGCCCAGTACTTC	CARSPRDRVFEAQYF
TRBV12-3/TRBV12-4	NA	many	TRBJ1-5	TGTGCCAGCTCATGGGCAGTTAGCAATCAGCCCCAGCATTTT	CASSWAVSNQPQHF
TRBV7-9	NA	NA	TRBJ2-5	TGTACCAGCAGCTTGCAGGGAAAATTAACTCGAGAGACCCAGTACTTC	CTSSLQGKLTRETQYF
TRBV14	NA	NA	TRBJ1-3	TGTGCCAGCAGCCATGATCGCGTCCGAAAGGGTGGAAACACCATATATTTT	CASSHDRVRKGGNTIYF
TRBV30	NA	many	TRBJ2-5	TGTGCCTGGAGTGTAGGCGGGGAACAAGAGACCCAGTACTTC	CAWSVGGEQETQYF
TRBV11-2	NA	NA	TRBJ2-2	TGTACCAGCAGCCCACCGGGACCACGCGGAGAGCTGTTTTTT	CTSSPPGPRGELFF
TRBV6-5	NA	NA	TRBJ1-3	TGTGCCAGCAGCAGGAGACCCGGAAACACCATATATTTT	CASSRRPGNTIYF
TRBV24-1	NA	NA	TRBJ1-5	TGTGCCATCAGTGGCGCTGACAGCCGCAATCAGTCCCAGCATTTT	CAISGADSRNQSQHF
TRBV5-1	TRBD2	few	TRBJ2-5	TGCGCCAGCAGCTTGGAGGCTTTGGCTAGCGGAGGGAGGGAGACCCAGTACTTC	CASSLEALASGGRETQYF
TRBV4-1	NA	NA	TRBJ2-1	TGCGCCAGCAACCAAGTTTACAGAGGGTCGAATGAGCAGTTCTTC	CASNQVYRGSNEQFF
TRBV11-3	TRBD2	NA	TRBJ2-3	TGTCCCAGCAGCGGGGGGGCGCGAAAAGATACGCAGTATTTT	CPSSGGARKDTQYF
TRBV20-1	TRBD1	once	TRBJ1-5	TGCAGTGCTAGACGGGACAGGGATCAGCACCAGCATTTT	CSARRDRDQHQHF
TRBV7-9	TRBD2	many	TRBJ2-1	TGTGCCAGCAGCCCCCAGCGGGGGATGTTCTTC	CASSPQRGMFF
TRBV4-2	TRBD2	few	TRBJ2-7	TGTGCTAGCAACCAAGTGTCTAGCGGGCCCTACGAGCAGTACTTC	CASNQVSSGPYEQYF
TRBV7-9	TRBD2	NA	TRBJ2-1	TGTGCCAGCAGCCTCCCCCCTAGCGGGAGTTTTGAGCAGTTCTTC	CASSLPPSGSFEQFF
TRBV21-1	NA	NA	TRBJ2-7	TGTGCCAGCAGAAAGGAACAGTTATACGAGCAGTACTTC	CASRKEQLYEQYF
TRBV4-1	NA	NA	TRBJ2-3	TGCGCCAGCAGCCCGTTGGCCGATAGCACAGATACGCAGTATTTT	CASSPLADSTDTQYF
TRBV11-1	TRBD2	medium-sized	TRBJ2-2	TGTGCCAGCAGCTCCAGACTAGCGGGAGTAGGAACCGGGGAGCTGTTTTTT	CASSSRLAGVGTGELFF
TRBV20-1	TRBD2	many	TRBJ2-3	TGCAGTGCTGGGAGCGGGGGGGGGGATACGCAGTATTTT	CSAGSGGGDTQYF
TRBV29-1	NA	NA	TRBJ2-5	TGCTGCGTATATGACAGGTACCAAGAGACCCAGTACTTC	CCVYDRYQETQYF
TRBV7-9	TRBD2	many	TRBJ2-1	TGTGCCAGCAGCTTGGGACTAGGCGGGGGGGGTGAGCAGTTCTTC	CASSLGLGGGGEQFF
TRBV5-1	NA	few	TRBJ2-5	TGCGCCAGCAGCTTGGCGGCAGGCCAAGAGACCCAGTACTTC	CASSLAAGQETQYF